This TCR beta chain was captured by sequencing in a study of shared clonotypes between healthy human individuals. Study findings and constraints: The authors sampled blood alone, and tissue repertoires likely differ.

Roughly 93 million PBMCs supplied genomic DNA for unsorted samples. Trimming took 4 bases from V and 4 from J, leaving 13 bases between them. The CDR3 spans 14 residues. Germline CDR1 reads GTSNPN; CDR2 reads SVGIG (reference sequence). Deep was the level at which the assay was run. Unsorted PBMC DNA sequencing spanned ten immunoSEQ deep assay plates. Libraries were prepared by immunoSEQ multiplex PCR; TCRdb keeps only in-frame clonotypes and omits some of them. The sample shows 450,000 to 500,000 clones, less than 80% of them seen only once. In regard to this clone: The antigen is unknown.

The rearrangement links TRBV30 to TRBJ2-2; D perhaps matches TRBD1 (5 bases). The sequenced material came from PBMCs. This TCR derives from a woman between 40 and 50 years old in good health. Some clones in this sample may be carry-over from other donors' samples. The CDR3 region has the DNA TGTGCCTGGACATCAGGGATCTCCACCGGGGAGCTGTTTTTT. Encoded protein: CAWTSGISTGELFF.